Shown below are 31 T cell receptor beta chains from a single sample sequenced in a study of monozygotic twins with inflammatory bowel disease (dated by TCRdb to about 2019). Receptors were amplified or captured by 5' RACE. Sequencing was carried out with an Illumina HiSeq 2500. Reads reprocessed by TCRdb are summarized as one entry per CDR3 protein sequence, and DNA is absent. This sample's table lists approximately 420,000 distinct CDR3 sequences. The ten largest clones represent approximately 2.3% of the sample. Sample: blood. The receptors here all came from a human donor with ulcerative colitis or Crohn's disease, or a healthy co-twin of an affected twin (not recorded which).

J is TRBJ2-3 and V is TRBV11-1; TCRdb's D call of TRBD2 is untestable without DNA. Germline lookup yields CDR1 SGHAT and CDR2 FQDESV (reference sequence). The CDR3 extends over 19 amino acids. CDR3 loop: CASSNPLAGTSESTDTQYF.

The V and J genes are TRBV5-1 and TRBJ2-7; the TCRdb D gene call, TRBD2, has no DNA to confirm it. Germline lookup yields CDR1 SGHRS and CDR2 YFSETQ. The CDR3 consists of 14 residues. The CDR3: CASSKDFSSYEQYF. The full variable domain, with the rest looked up from reference TRBV5-1 and TRBJ2-7, is KAGVTQTPRYLIKTRGQQVTLSCSPISGHRSVSWYQQTPGQGLQFLFEYFSETQRNKGNFPGRFSGRQFSNSRSEMNVSTLELGDSALYLCASSKDFSSYEQYFGPGTRLTVT.

The V and J genes are TRBV4-1 and TRBJ2-1; TCRdb's D call of TRBD2 is untestable without DNA. The length of the CDR3 is 16 residues. The V gene's germline CDR1 is MGHRA and CDR2 YSYEKL. This CDR3 reads CASSQGPGRFLDEQFF.

The chain uses TRBV5-1 and TRBJ1-5; TCRdb picks TRBD1, but there is no DNA to check that call. Germline-derived CDR1 and CDR2 are SGHRS and YFSETQ. CDR3 size: 17 residues. The CDR3 spells CASSLGPSQGSDQPQHF.

The genes are TRBV11-1 and TRBJ1-6. The germline V gene encodes CDR1 SGHAT and CDR2 FQDESV (reference sequence). The CDR3 totals 18 residues. The CDR3 loop reads CASSLERSSRSYNSPLHF.

The chain joins TRBV29-1 to TRBJ2-3; there is no DNA to check the TCRdb D call of TRBD2. CDR1 is SQVTM and CDR2 is ANQGSEA in the germline V gene. The CDR3 is 14 amino acids. CDR3 amino acids: CSVEGGLAGDTQYF.

The gene calls are TRBV7-8 and TRBJ2-1; TCRdb outputs TRBD1, but without DNA this stays unchecked. The CDR3 has 15 amino acids. Germline CDR1 reads SGHVS; CDR2 reads FQNEAQ. CDR3 sequence reads: CASSNDRGGYNEQFF.

The chain is built from TRBV7-2 and TRBJ1-2; absent DNA, TCRdb's TRBD1 call cannot be checked. The CDR3 is 14 amino acids. Germline lookup yields CDR1 SGHTA and CDR2 FQGNSA. Here the CDR3 reads CASSLLGRDYGYTF.

The V and J genes are TRBV9 and TRBJ1-4; TCRdb gives TRBD1 as the D gene, but with no DNA this cannot be confirmed. This CDR3 spans 14 amino acids. Looked up from germline, CDR1 is SGDLS and CDR2 is YYNGEE. The CDR3 loop is CASSVAGTDEKLFF.

V usage is TRBV25-1 and J usage is TRBJ2-6; TCRdb outputs TRBD1, but without DNA this stays unchecked. This CDR3 has 15 residues. Germline V gives CDR1 MGHDK, CDR2 SYGVNS. This chain's CDR3 is CASSTMGAGANVLTF.

The chain joins TRBV5-4 to TRBJ2-1; the TCRdb D gene call, TRBD2, has no DNA to confirm it. Per germline, CDR1 SGHNT and CDR2 YYREEE (reference sequence). There are 17 residues in the CDR3. The CDR3 reads CASSRGTSGRAINEQFF.

The genes are TRBV7-2 and TRBJ1-1. CDR3 length equals 14 residues. Per germline, CDR1 SGHTA and CDR2 FQGNSA. The CDR3 sequence is CASSLEYRNTEAFF.

The chain carries TRBV7-8 and TRBJ1-5. Germline V gene data show CDR1 as SGHVS and CDR2 as FQNEAQ. The CDR3 length is 15 residues. CDR3 in amino acids: CASSLVGEGGQPQHF.

This chain links TRBV12-3 or TRBV12-4 with TRBJ2-1; TCRdb's D call, TRBD2, is unchecked because there is no DNA. CDR3 length equals 16 residues. This chain's CDR3 is CASTPGGEGPRHEQFF.

The chain carries TRBV24-1 and TRBJ1-2. The CDR3 length is 15 residues. Per germline, CDR1 KGHDR and CDR2 SFDVKD. This chain's CDR3 is CATSDFRDTNYGYTF.

This chain's CDR3 is CSARGPTSFQTQYF. V gene TRBV20-1 combines with J gene TRBJ2-5; TCRdb names TRBD2, which stays unverified in the absence of DNA. Germline CDR1 and CDR2: DFQATT and SNEGSKA (reference sequence). There are 14 residues in the CDR3.

The genes are TRBV5-6 and TRBJ1-2; the TRBD1 assignment by TCRdb is unverifiable without DNA. Germline-derived CDR1 and CDR2 are SGHDT and YYEEEE. The CDR3 totals 14 residues. This CDR3 reads CASSFVGDGYGYTF.

The chain recombines TRBV5-1 with TRBJ2-7; as DNA is missing, the TRBD1 call by TCRdb cannot be tested. The CDR3 totals 14 residues. Germline-derived CDR1 and CDR2 are SGHRS and YFSETQ. CDR3 amino acids: CASSASLSAYEQYF.

The chain joins TRBV28 to TRBJ2-5; TCRdb reports TRBD1, a call that lacks DNA to check it against. The CDR3 is 14 residues long. Germline loops: CDR1 MDHEN, CDR2 SYDVKM. The chain's CDR3 is CASSTPTVQETQYF.

The chain employs TRBV30 and TRBJ2-7; TCRdb selects TRBD1, and the lack of DNA leaves this call unchecked. Germline V lookup: CDR1 GTSNPN, CDR2 SVGIG (reference sequence). This CDR3 has 14 residues. CDR3 loop: CAWNGQGLSYEQYF. Full variable domain (missing parts from reference TRBV30 and TRBJ2-7): SQTIHQWPATLVQPVGSPLSLECTVEGTSNPNLYWYRQAAGRGLQLLFYSVGIGQISSEVPQNLSASRPQDRQFILSSKKLLLSDSGFYLCAWNGQGLSYEQYFGPGTRLTVT.

CDR3 sequence reads: CASKSRQAGGQETQYF. The chain joins TRBV2 to TRBJ2-5; no DNA is available, so the TRBD2 call from TCRdb remains unchecked. The CDR3 covers 16 residues. CDR1 and CDR2 (germline): SNHLY, FYNNEI.

The V call is TRBV11-2, the J call TRBJ2-3. There are 15 residues in the CDR3. The germline gives CDR1 SGHAT, CDR2 FQNNGV. CDR3: CASSSVWMRTDTQYF.

The rearrangement uses TRBV7-6 and TRBJ2-2; the D call from TCRdb, TRBD1, cannot be confirmed without DNA. From germline, CDR1 is SGHVS and CDR2 FNYEAQ. The CDR3 runs to 16 residues. CDR3 in amino acids: CASTRIGTGGTGELFF. Drawing the rest from reference TRBV7-6 and TRBJ2-2, the complete variable domain is GAGVSQSPRYKVTKRGQDVALRCDPISGHVSLYWYRQALGQGPEFLTYFNYEAQQDKSGLPNDRFSAERPEGSISTLTIQRTEQRDSAMYRCASTRIGTGGTGELFFGEGSRLTVL.

The chain uses TRBV10-3 and TRBJ2-5; with no DNA, the TCRdb D assignment of TRBD1 cannot be verified. CDR3 length: 13 residues. The germline gives CDR1 ENHRY, CDR2 SYGVKD. CDR3 residues: CAISTGLKETQYF.

The CDR3 spells CATSRDTRTAYTGELFF. This chain uses TRBV15 with TRBJ2-2; TCRdb's assignment of TRBD1 cannot be checked, as there is no DNA. The CDR3 covers 17 residues. Germline assignment: CDR1 LNHNV and CDR2 YYDKDF (reference sequence). Full variable domain (outside the CDR3, taken from reference TRBV15 and TRBJ2-2): DAMVIQNPRYQVTQFGKPVTLSCSQTLNHNVMYWYQQKSSQAPKLLFHYYDKDFNNEADTPDNFQSRRPNTSFCFLDIRSPGLGDTAMYLCATSRDTRTAYTGELFFGEGSRLTVL.

The chain uses TRBV20-1 and TRBJ1-4. The CDR3 extends over 14 amino acids. Germline V gene lookup returns CDR1 DFQATT and CDR2 SNEGSKA (reference sequence). CDR3 region: CSAQPDGYNEKLFF.

The chain has TRBV20-1 and TRBJ1-6. The CDR3 spans 14 residues. Germline lookup yields CDR1 DFQATT and CDR2 SNEGSKA (reference sequence). CDR3 region: CSARRAGDNSPLHF.

The chain uses TRBV6-5 and TRBJ2-1; the TCRdb call, TRBD1, lacks DNA for checking. Germline values: CDR1 MNHEY, CDR2 SVGAGI. This CDR3 has 16 residues. The CDR3 region is CASSYSIPGLLNEQFF.

The V call is TRBV9, the J call TRBJ1-3. The CDR3 spans 14 residues. Germline V gene data show CDR1 as SGDLS and CDR2 as YYNGEE. The CDR3 protein is CASGRGDSGNTIYF.

This chain connects TRBV10-3 to TRBJ2-3; TCRdb outputs TRBD2, but without DNA this stays unchecked. Germline V gives CDR1 ENHRY, CDR2 SYGVKD. CDR3 length: 20 amino acids. CDR3: CAISEVKGKSASGNTDTQYF.

This chain links TRBV27 with TRBJ2-6; TCRdb's assignment of TRBD1 cannot be checked, as there is no DNA. This CDR3 contains 12 residues. Germline loops: CDR1 MNHEY, CDR2 SMNVEV (reference sequence). CDR3 sequence: CASSFPSNVLTF.